This entry features one TCR beta chain sequence. Allocation to cohorts depended on clinical history reported by the participants. Clones were sequenced by immunoSEQ multiplex PCR, and TCRdb holds only the in-frame ones, with some missing. Of some 270,000 clones in the sample, more than 85% are singletons; the top ten hold approximately 3%. These data come from a study of blood T cell repertoires in COVID-19. J was trimmed by 7 bases and V by 6 bases; bases with no gene match: 2. Per germline, CDR1 KGHDR and CDR2 SFDVKD. The CDR3 length is 12 residues. Sequencing was performed on PBMCs or T cells enriched from blood (not recorded which). The TCR was taken from a man between 35 and 55 years old who had been exposed to COVID-19. The chain couples TRBV24-1 to TRBJ1-2; 9 nucleotides line up with TRBD1. CDR3 residues: CATSPDRGGYTF. For the CDR3, the DNA is TGTGCCACCAGTCCGGACAGGGGTGGCTACACCTTC.